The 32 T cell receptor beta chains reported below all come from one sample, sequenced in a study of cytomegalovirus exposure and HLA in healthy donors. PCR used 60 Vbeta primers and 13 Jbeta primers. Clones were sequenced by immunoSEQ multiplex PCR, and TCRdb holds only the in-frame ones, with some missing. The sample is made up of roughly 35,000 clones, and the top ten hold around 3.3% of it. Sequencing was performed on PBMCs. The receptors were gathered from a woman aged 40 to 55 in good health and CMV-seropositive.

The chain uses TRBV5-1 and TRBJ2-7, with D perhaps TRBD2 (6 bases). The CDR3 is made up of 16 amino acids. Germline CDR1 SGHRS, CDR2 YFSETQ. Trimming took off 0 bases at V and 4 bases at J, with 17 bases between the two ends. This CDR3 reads CASSLGDGTSLYEQYF. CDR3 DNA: TGCGCCAGCAGCTTGGGAGACGGGACTTCGCTATACGAGCAGTACTTC.

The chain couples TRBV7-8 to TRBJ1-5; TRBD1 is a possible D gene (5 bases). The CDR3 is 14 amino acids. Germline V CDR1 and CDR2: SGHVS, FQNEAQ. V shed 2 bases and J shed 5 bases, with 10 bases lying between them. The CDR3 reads CASSLPGTDQPQHF. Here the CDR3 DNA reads TGTGCCAGCAGCTTACCAGGGACTGATCAGCCCCAGCATTTT.

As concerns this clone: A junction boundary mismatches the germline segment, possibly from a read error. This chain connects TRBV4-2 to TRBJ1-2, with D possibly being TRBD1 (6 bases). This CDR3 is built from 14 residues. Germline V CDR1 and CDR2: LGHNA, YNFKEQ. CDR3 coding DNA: TGTGCCAGCGGCCAAGTAGGGGGTGACTATGGCTACACCTTC. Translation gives CASGQVGGDYGYTF.

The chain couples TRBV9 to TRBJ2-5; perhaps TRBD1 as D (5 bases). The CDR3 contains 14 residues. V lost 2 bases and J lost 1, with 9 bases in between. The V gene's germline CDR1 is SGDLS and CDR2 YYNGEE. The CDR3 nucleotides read TGTGCCAGCAGCGTCGACACAGGCCAAGAGACCCAGTACTTC. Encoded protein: CASSVDTGQETQYF.

Here the CDR3 DNA reads TGTGCCACCAGCAGAGGTCCAGCGGGAGGGTCAGATACGCAGTATTTT. It yields the protein CATSRGPAGGSDTQYF. The rearrangement uses TRBV15 and TRBJ2-3, with TRBD2 identical over 10 bases. The CDR3 runs 16 residues. V trimming: 1 base; J trimming: 4 bases; junction bases outside the gene matches: 5. Germline assignment: CDR1 LNHNV and CDR2 YYDKDF (reference sequence).

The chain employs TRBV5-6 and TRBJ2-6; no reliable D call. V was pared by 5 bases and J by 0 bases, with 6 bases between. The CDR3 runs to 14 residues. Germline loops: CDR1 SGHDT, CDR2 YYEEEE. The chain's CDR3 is CASRILSGANVLTF. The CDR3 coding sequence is TGTGCCAGCAGAATCCTCTCTGGGGCCAACGTCCTGACTTTC. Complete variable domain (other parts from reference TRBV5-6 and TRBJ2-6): DAGVTQSPTHLIKTRGQQVTLRCSPKSGHDTVSWYQQALGQGPQFIFQYYEEEERQRGNFPDRFSGHQFPNYSSELNVNALLLGDSALYLCASRILSGANVLTFGAGSRLTVL.

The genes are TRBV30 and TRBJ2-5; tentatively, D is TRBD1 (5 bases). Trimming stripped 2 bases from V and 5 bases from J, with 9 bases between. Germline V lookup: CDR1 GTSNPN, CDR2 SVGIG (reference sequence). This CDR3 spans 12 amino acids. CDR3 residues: CAWSLPGETQYF. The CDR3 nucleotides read TGTGCCTGGAGTCTCCCAGGGGAGACCCAGTACTTC.

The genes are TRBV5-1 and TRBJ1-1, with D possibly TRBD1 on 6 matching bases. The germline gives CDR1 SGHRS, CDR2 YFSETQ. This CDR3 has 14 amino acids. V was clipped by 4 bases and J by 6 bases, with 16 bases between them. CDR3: CASSVGQRGPEAFF. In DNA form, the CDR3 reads TGCGCCAGCAGCGTAGGACAGAGAGGGCCTGAAGCTTTCTTT. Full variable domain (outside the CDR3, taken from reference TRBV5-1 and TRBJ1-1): KAGVTQTPRYLIKTRGQQVTLSCSPISGHRSVSWYQQTPGQGLQFLFEYFSETQRNKGNFPGRFSGRQFSNSRSEMNVSTLELGDSALYLCASSVGQRGPEAFFGQGTRLTVV.

For the CDR3, the DNA is TGCAGCGTTGCCTTGAGGACGAACACCGGGGAGCTGTTTTTT. Translating it yields CSVALRTNTGELFF. The chain employs TRBV29-1 and TRBJ2-2; D call uncertain. Trimming shortened V by 4 bases and J by 0 bases, and 9 bases separated the two germline ends. The germline V gene has CDR1 SQVTM and CDR2 ANQGSEA. This CDR3 contains 14 residues.

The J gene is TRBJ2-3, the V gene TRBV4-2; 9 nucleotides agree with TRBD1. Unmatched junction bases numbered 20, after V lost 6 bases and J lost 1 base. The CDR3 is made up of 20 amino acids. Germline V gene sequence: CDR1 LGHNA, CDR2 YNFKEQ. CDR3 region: CASRRRSSVPRDRGTDTQYF. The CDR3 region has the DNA TGTGCCAGCAGAAGAAGGAGTTCCGTTCCCCGGGACAGGGGCACAGATACGCAGTATTTT.

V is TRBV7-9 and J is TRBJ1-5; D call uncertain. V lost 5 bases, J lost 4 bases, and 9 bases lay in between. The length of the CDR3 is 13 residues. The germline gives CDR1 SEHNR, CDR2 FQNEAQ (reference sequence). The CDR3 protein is CASSVSLNQPQHF. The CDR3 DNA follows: TGTGCCAGCAGCGTATCCTTAAATCAGCCCCAGCATTTT. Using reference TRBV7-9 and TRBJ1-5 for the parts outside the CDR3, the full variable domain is DTGVSQNPRHKITKRGQNVTFRCDPISEHNRLYWYRQTLGQGPEFLTYFQNEAQLEKSRLLSDRFSAERPKGSFSTLEIQRTEQGDSAMYLCASSVSLNQPQHFGDGTRLSIL.

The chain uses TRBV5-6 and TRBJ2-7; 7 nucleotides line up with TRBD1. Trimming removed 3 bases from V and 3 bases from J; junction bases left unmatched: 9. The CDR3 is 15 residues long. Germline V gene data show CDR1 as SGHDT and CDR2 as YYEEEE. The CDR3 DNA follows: TGTGCCAGCAGCTCACCCCGGGACAGAAACTACGAGCAGTACTTC. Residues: CASSSPRDRNYEQYF.

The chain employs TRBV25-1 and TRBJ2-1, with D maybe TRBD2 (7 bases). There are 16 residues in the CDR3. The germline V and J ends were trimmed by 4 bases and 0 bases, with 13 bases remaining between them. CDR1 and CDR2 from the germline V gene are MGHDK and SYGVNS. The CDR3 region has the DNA TGTGCCAGCAGTGTCGCGGGGGCTGGCTCCTACAATGAGCAGTTCTTC. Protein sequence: CASSVAGAGSYNEQFF.

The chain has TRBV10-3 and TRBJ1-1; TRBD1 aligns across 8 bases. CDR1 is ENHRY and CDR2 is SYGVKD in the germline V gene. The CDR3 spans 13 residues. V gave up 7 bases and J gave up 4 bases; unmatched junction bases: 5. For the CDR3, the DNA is TGTGCCATCACTGGACAGGGAGGCACTGAAGCTTTCTTT. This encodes CAITGQGGTEAFF.

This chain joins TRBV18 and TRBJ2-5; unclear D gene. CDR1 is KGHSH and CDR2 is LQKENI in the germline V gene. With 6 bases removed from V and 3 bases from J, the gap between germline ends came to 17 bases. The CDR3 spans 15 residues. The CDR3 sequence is CASSPTQAAEETQYF. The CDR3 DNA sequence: TGTGCCAGCTCCCCTACGCAGGCAGCCGAAGAGACCCAGTACTTC.

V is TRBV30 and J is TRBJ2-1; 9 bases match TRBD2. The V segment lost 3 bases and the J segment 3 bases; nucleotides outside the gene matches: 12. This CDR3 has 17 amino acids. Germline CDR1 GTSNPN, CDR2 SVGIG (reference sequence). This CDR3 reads CAWSYNGAGGLYNEQFF. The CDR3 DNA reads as TGTGCCTGGAGCTACAACGGAGCGGGAGGCCTCTACAATGAGCAGTTCTTC.

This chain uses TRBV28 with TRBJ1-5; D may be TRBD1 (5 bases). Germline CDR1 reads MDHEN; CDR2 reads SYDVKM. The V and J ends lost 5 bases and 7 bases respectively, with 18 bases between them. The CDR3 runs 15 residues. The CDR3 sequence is CASSVGGGFGQPQHF. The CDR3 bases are TGTGCCAGCAGTGTGGGGGGAGGGTTCGGGCAGCCCCAGCATTTT.

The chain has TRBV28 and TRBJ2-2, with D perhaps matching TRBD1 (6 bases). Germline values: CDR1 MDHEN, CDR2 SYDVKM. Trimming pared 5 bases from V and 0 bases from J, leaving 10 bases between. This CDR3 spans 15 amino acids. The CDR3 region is CASSTQGTNTGELFF. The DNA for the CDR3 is TGTGCCAGCAGTACACAGGGTACGAACACCGGGGAGCTGTTTTTT. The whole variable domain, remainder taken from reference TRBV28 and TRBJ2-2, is DVKVTQSSRYLVKRTGEKVFLECVQDMDHENMFWYRQDPGLGLRLIYFSYDVKMKEKGDIPEGYSVSREKKERFSLILESASTNQTSMYLCASSTQGTNTGELFFGEGSRLTVL.

CDR3 bases: TGTGCCAGCACCGTCGCGGTGAACACTGAAGCTTTCTTT. This encodes CASTVAVNTEAFF. This chain uses TRBV2 with TRBJ1-1; D gene ambiguous. The CDR3 runs 13 residues. The germline V gene has CDR1 SNHLY and CDR2 FYNNEI. The V and J ends lost 7 bases and 0 bases respectively, with 9 bases between them.

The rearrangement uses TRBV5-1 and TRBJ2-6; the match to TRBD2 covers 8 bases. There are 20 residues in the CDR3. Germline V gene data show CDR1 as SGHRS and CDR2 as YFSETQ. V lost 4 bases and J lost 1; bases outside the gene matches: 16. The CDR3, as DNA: TGCGCCAGCAGCCCTGCGGCCCGGGGGGGATCACGGTCTGGGGCCAACGTCCTGACTTTC. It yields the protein CASSPAARGGSRSGANVLTF. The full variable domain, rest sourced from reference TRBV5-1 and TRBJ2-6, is KAGVTQTPRYLIKTRGQQVTLSCSPISGHRSVSWYQQTPGQGLQFLFEYFSETQRNKGNFPGRFSGRQFSNSRSEMNVSTLELGDSALYLCASSPAARGGSRSGANVLTFGAGSRLTVL.

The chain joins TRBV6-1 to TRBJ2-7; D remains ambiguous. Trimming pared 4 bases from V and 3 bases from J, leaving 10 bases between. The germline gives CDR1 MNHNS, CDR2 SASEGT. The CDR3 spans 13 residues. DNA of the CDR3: TGTGCCAGCAGTGTTTCCGACATCTACGAGCAGTACTTC. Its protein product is CASSVSDIYEQYF.

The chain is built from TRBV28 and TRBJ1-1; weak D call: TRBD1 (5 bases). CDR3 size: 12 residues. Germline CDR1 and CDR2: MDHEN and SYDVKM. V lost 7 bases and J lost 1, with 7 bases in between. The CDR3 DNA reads TGTGCCAGCATAAGGGGGAACACTGAAGCTTTCTTT. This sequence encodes CASIRGNTEAFF.

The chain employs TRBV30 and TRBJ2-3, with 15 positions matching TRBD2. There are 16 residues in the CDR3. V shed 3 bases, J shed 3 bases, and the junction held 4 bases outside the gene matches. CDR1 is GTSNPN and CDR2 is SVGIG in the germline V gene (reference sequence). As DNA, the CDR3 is TGTGCCTGGAGGCATGGACTAGCGGGAGGGACAGATACGCAGTATTTT. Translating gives CAWRHGLAGGTDTQYF.

In DNA, the CDR3 is TGTGCCAGCAGCCCCTCAGGGAATCAGCCCCAGCATTTT. Translated, it gives CASSPSGNQPQHF. This sequence joins TRBV14 and TRBJ1-5, with D perhaps matching TRBD1 (5 bases). The length of the CDR3 is 13 residues. V was clipped by 4 bases and J by 4 bases, with 8 bases between them. Germline CDR1 SGHDN, CDR2 FVKESK.

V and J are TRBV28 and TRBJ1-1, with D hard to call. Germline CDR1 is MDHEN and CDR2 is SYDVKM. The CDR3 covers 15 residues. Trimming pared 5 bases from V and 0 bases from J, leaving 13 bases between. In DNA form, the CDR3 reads TGTGCCAGCAGTCCCGGGAGGACTTTGAACACTGAAGCTTTCTTT. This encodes CASSPGRTLNTEAFF. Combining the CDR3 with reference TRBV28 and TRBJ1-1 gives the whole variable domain DVKVTQSSRYLVKRTGEKVFLECVQDMDHENMFWYRQDPGLGLRLIYFSYDVKMKEKGDIPEGYSVSREKKERFSLILESASTNQTSMYLCASSPGRTLNTEAFFGQGTRLTVV.

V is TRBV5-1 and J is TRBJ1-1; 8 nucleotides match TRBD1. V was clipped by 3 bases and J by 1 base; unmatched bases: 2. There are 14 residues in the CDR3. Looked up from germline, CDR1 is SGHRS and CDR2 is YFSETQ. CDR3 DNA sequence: TGCGCCAGCAGCTCCGGACAGGGGAACACTGAAGCTTTCTTT. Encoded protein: CASSSGQGNTEAFF.

Here the CDR3 DNA reads TGTGCCTGGCAAAGGGGGACCCTGGGGGAGCAGTACTTC. This sequence encodes CAWQRGTLGEQYF. The rearrangement uses TRBV30 and TRBJ2-7; D may be TRBD1 (6 bases). The CDR3 is 13 amino acids. Trimming cost V 5 bases and J 7 bases, with 18 bases left between them. Per germline, CDR1 GTSNPN and CDR2 SVGIG (reference sequence).

As DNA, the CDR3 is TGTGCCAGCAGCTTGGGAAGGGGGCATGGCCCCTACACCTTC. It yields the protein CASSLGRGHGPYTF. This chain connects TRBV5-4 to TRBJ1-2; 7 bases are shared with TRBD1. This CDR3 is 14 amino acids long. In germline, CDR1 is SGHNT, CDR2 YYREEE (reference sequence). After removal of 0 bases from V and 10 bases from J, the junction contained 9 bases not matched to a gene.

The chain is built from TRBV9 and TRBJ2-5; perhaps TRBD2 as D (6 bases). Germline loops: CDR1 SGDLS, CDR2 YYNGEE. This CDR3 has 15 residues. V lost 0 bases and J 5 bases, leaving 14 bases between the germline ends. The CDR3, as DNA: TGTGCCAGCAGCGTAGATGGGCTAGCGAGGGAGACCCAGTACTTC. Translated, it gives CASSVDGLARETQYF. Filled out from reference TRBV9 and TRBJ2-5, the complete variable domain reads DSGVTQTPKHLITATGQRVTLRCSPRSGDLSVYWYQQSLDQGLQFLIQYYNGEERAKGNILERFSAQQFPDLHSELNLSSLELGDSALYFCASSVDGLARETQYFGPGTRLLVL.

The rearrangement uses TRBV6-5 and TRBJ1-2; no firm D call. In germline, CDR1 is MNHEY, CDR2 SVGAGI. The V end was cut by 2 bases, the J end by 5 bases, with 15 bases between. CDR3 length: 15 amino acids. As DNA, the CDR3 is TGTGCCAGCAGTTACAGCCTTCGGTCCCTATATGGCTACACCTTC. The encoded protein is CASSYSLRSLYGYTF.

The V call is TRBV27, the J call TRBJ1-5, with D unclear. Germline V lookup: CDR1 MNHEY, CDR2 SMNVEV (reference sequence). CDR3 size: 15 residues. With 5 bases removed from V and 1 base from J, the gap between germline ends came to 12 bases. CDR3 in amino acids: CASSLNPGSNQPQHF. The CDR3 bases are TGTGCCAGCAGTCTTAATCCCGGGAGCAATCAGCCCCAGCATTTT.

CDR3 residues: CASSGPLSTDTQYF. CDR3 coding DNA: TGCGCCAGCAGCGGGCCCCTCAGCACAGATACGCAGTATTTT. The rearrangement joins TRBV5-1 to TRBJ2-3; unclear D gene. Between the trimmed V and J ends, which lost 4 bases and 0 bases, there was a span of 9 bases. Looked up from germline, CDR1 is SGHRS and CDR2 is YFSETQ. This CDR3 region has 14 residues.